The clone carrying this T cell receptor beta chain was detected a few times. Antigen: not known. TCRdb re-called the reads through MiXCR, storing one row per CDR3 protein. This sample carries hundreds of thousands of distinct CDR3 sequences, around a third of them seen once, and the ten largest clones take 9.5% to 15%. The sample belongs to a study of T cell repertoires in cytomegalovirus infection. Overall study: Peptides in the study included HLA-C-restricted and HLA-B-restricted CMV epitopes.

V was pared by 6 bases and J by 0 bases, with 9 bases between. Germline CDR1 is LNHDA and CDR2 is SQIVND (reference sequence). This CDR3 contains 14 residues. Findings and caveats of the study: CMV-specific TCR beta clonotypes restricted by HLA-C were the ones dominating the ex vivo response. The cumulative frequency of public TCR beta families identified carriers of CMV plus the relevant HLA.

This sequence originates from a human donor in good health (CMV status not recorded). Some clones in this sample may be carry-over from other donors' samples. The specimen was cultured CD8+ T cells from PBMCs, collected from culture after CMV antigen stimulation. V is TRBV19 and J is TRBJ1-5; D remains ambiguous. CDR3 nucleotide sequence: TGTGCCAGTAGAGGCCTTGATAGCAATCAGCCCCAGCATTTT. Protein sequence: CASRGLDSNQPQHF.